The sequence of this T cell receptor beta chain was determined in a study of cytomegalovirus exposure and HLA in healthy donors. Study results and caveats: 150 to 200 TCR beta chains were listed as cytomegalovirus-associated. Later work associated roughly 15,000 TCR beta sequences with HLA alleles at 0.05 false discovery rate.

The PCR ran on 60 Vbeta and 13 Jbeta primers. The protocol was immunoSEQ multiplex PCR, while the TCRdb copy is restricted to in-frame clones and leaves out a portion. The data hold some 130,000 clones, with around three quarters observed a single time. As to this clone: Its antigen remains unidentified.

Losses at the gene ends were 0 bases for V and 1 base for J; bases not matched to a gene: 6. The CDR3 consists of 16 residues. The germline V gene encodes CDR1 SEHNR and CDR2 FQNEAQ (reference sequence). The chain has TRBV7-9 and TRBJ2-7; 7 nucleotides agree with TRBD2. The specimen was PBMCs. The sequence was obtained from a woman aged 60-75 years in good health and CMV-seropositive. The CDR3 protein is CASSLALGGRSYEQYF. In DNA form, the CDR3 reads TGTGCCAGCAGCTTAGCGTTGGGCGGGAGATCCTACGAGCAGTACTTC. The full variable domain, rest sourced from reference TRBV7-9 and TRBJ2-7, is DTGVSQNPRHKITKRGQNVTFRCDPISEHNRLYWYRQTLGQGPEFLTYFQNEAQLEKSRLLSDRFSAERPKGSFSTLEIQRTEQGDSAMYLCASSLALGGRSYEQYFGPGTRLTVT.